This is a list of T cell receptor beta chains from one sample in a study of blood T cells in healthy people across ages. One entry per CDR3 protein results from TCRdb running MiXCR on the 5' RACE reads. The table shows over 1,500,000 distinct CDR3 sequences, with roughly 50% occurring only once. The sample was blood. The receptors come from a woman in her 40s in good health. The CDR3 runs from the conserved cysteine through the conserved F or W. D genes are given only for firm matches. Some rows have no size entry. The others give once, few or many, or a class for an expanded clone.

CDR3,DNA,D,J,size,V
CSSGGSYNEQFF,TGCAGCTCGGGGGGCTCCTACAATGAGCAGTTCTTC,TRBD2,TRBJ2-1,few,TRBV29-1
CASSLGVDRTYEQYF,TGTGCCAGCAGTTTGGGAGTGGACCGAACCTACGAGCAGTACTTC,.,TRBJ2-7,.,TRBV27
CASSLEAGGLDEQYF,TGTGCCAGCAGCTTAGAAGCGGGCGGATTAGACGAGCAGTACTTC,.,TRBJ2-7,.,TRBV11-2
CSAHRGPSMDIQYF,TGCAGTGCCCACCGGGGTCCCAGTATGGACATTCAGTACTTC,.,TRBJ2-4,few,TRBV20-1
CSASSGYAQYF,TGCAGTGCTAGCTCCGGGTACGCGCAGTACTTC,.,TRBJ2-7,.,TRBV20-1
CAVREDRKNYGQYF,TGTGCCGTCAGAGAGGACAGAAAGAACTACGGGCAGTACTTC,.,TRBJ2-7,once,TRBV10-3
CASSYRPGGLDYGYTF,TGTGCCAGCAGTTACCGGCCTGGGGGGCTCGACTATGGCTACACCTTC,.,TRBJ1-2,.,TRBV6-6
CASSVGAGFAGQETQYF,TGTGCCAGCAGCGTAGGCGCGGGATTTGCTGGGCAAGAGACCCAGTACTTC,.,TRBJ2-5,few,TRBV9
CASSLNPVGHYGYTF,TGTGCCAGCAGCTTAAACCCCGTCGGACACTATGGCTACACCTTC,.,TRBJ1-2,.,TRBV7-2
CSARYLRYSYEQYF,TGCAGTGCTAGGTACTTACGATACTCCTACGAGCAGTACTTC,.,TRBJ2-7,few,TRBV20-1
CASSHPRADPKGELFF,TGCGCCAGCAGCCACCCCCGCGCGGACCCTAAGGGGGAGCTGTTTTTT,.,TRBJ2-2,.,TRBV5-1
CSARRRGTTGELFF,TGCAGTGCTAGGAGGCGGGGGACTACCGGGGAGCTGTTTTTT,TRBD2,TRBJ2-2,.,TRBV20-1
CASSTRTGGSYNSPLHF,TGTGCCAGCAGCACACGGACAGGGGGTTCCTATAATTCACCCCTCCACTTT,TRBD1,TRBJ1-6,.,TRBV11-2
CASSPETRGGYTF,TGTGCCAGCAGTCCTGAGACCCGCGGTGGCTACACCTTC,.,TRBJ1-2,.,TRBV27
CASSQISGGGNNEQFF,TGTGCCAGCAGCCAGATTAGCGGGGGGGGAAACAATGAGCAGTTCTTC,TRBD2,TRBJ2-1,.,TRBV4-2
CTRGPGGGYTF,TGCACCAGAGGACCTGGGGGTGGCTACACCTTC,.,TRBJ1-2,.,TRBV20-1